The next 23 T cell receptor beta chains were all read from a single sample in a study of cytomegalovirus exposure and HLA in healthy donors. The study ran its PCR with 60 Vbeta and 13 Jbeta primers. The protocol was immunoSEQ multiplex PCR, while the TCRdb copy is restricted to in-frame clones and leaves out a portion. Here the sample spans hundreds of thousands of clones, around 80% being singletons. The sample consisted of PBMCs. These receptor sequences come from a woman in her fifties or sixties in good health and CMV-seropositive.

This clone was observed a handful of times. The J gene is TRBJ2-7, the V gene TRBV6-1, with D tentatively TRBD2 (7 bases). Trimming stripped 2 bases from V and 6 bases from J, with 14 bases between. The CDR3 consists of 14 residues. CDR1 and CDR2 (germline): MNHNS, SASEGT. CDR3 in DNA: TGTGCCAGCAGTGAACCTCGAGGGGGGGGCGAGCAGTACTTC. Translated: CASSEPRGGGEQYF.

This chain uses TRBV19 with TRBJ1-6, with 11 positions matching TRBD1. The V gene's germline CDR1 is LNHDA and CDR2 SQIVND (reference sequence). The V and J ends lost 7 bases and 10 bases, in that order; junction bases with no gene match: 12. The CDR3 sequence is 16 residues long. The CDR3: CASNSRTGTGGSPLHF. The CDR3 bases are TGTGCCAGTAACTCAAGGACCGGGACAGGGGGGTCACCCCTCCACTTT.

This clone was found once. The CDR3 region has the DNA TGCGCTTCCAGAGCTAGCGGGAGTGTGGAGACCCAGTACTTC. Its protein product is CASRASGSVETQYF. V is TRBV4-1 and J is TRBJ2-5; the match to TRBD2 covers 10 bases. Germline lookup yields CDR1 MGHRA and CDR2 YSYEKL. This CDR3 is 14 amino acids long.

The rearrangement joins TRBV9 to TRBJ1-6; D perhaps matches TRBD1 (5 bases). Germline assignment: CDR1 SGDLS and CDR2 YYNGEE. The V and J ends lost 4 bases and 0 bases respectively, with 8 bases between them. This CDR3 has 15 residues. CDR3 amino acids: CASSYRSSYNSPLHF. The CDR3 bases are TGTGCCAGCAGCTACAGGAGCTCCTATAATTCACCCCTCCACTTT.

This clone was counted a single time. The chain is built from TRBV5-1 and TRBJ1-6; D not resolved. Trimming removed 4 bases from V and 0 bases from J, with 14 bases in between. The CDR3 is made up of 17 amino acids. CDR1 is SGHRS, CDR2 YFSETQ, per germline. In DNA form, the CDR3 reads TGCGCCAGCAGCCGGGAGCCAGTGAGCTCCTATAATTCACCCCTCCACTTT. Translated, it gives CASSREPVSSYNSPLHF.

In its sample, this clone was seen a few times. The genes are TRBV19 and TRBJ2-7; 9 nucleotides line up with TRBD2. J gave up 4 bases and V 5 bases, and 12 bases lay outside the gene matches. Germline CDR1 and CDR2: LNHDA and SQIVND (reference sequence). The CDR3 sequence is 16 residues long. The CDR3: CASSPKGGRDLYEQYF. CDR3 DNA: TGTGCCAGTAGTCCCAAAGGCGGGAGGGATCTTTACGAGCAGTACTTC.

The chain couples TRBV29-1 to TRBJ2-5, with TRBD2 as a possible D gene (5 bases). The ends were cut back, 6 bases at V and 2 bases at J, with 10 bases in the middle. The CDR3 sequence is 12 residues long. Germline V gene data show CDR1 as SQVTM and CDR2 as ANQGSEA. In DNA form, the CDR3 reads TGCAGCGTGCATTCGGGGCAAGAGACCCAGTACTTC. It yields the protein CSVHSGQETQYF.

The chain employs TRBV7-9 and TRBJ1-6; TRBD1 might be the D (6 bases). The CDR3 runs 17 residues. V lost 5 bases and J lost 0, with 14 bases in between. Germline V gene sequence: CDR1 SEHNR, CDR2 FQNEAQ (reference sequence). The CDR3 DNA follows: TGTGCCAGCAGCGCCACCAGGGGAAGCTCCTATAATTCACCCCTCCACTTT. It yields the protein CASSATRGSSYNSPLHF. Based on the CDR3 plus reference TRBV7-9 and TRBJ1-6, the full variable domain is DTGVSQNPRHKITKRGQNVTFRCDPISEHNRLYWYRQTLGQGPEFLTYFQNEAQLEKSRLLSDRFSAERPKGSFSTLEIQRTEQGDSAMYLCASSATRGSSYNSPLHFGNGTRLTVT.

Turning to this clone: Other DNA sequences in this sample translate to the same CDR3. V is TRBV5-1 and J is TRBJ2-5; D gene unclear. Germline CDR1 SGHRS, CDR2 YFSETQ. The CDR3 contains 14 residues. Trimming removed 1 base from V and 0 bases from J, with 7 bases in between. The CDR3 here is CASSLFADQETQYF. The DNA of the CDR3 is TGCGCCAGCAGCTTGTTTGCGGACCAAGAGACCCAGTACTTC.

This clone was found once. V is TRBV10-1 and J is TRBJ2-7; D not resolved. Germline V gene sequence: CDR1 WNHNN, CDR2 SYGVQD (reference sequence). This CDR3 comprises 13 residues. The V and J ends lost 3 bases and 2 bases respectively, with 8 bases between them. The CDR3 sequence: CASSEARTYEQYF. CDR3 DNA: TGCGCCAGCAGTGAAGCCCGTACCTACGAGCAGTACTTC.

The sample holds one count of this clone. The chain joins TRBV7-2 to TRBJ1-5; 9 nucleotides match TRBD1. The CDR3 has 16 amino acids. The V segment lost 5 bases and the J segment 3 bases; nucleotides outside the gene matches: 8. The germline V gene encodes CDR1 SGHTA and CDR2 FQGNSA. Written as DNA, the CDR3 is TGTGCCAGCAGCAGTCCCGGGACAGGGTTCAATCAGCCCCAGCATTTT. Translated, it gives CASSSPGTGFNQPQHF. The variable domain in full, completed from reference TRBV7-2 and TRBJ1-5, reads GAGVSQSPSNKVTEKGKDVELRCDPISGHTALYWYRQSLGQGLEFLIYFQGNSAPDKSGLPSDRFSAERTGGSVSTLTIQRTQQEDSAVYLCASSSPGTGFNQPQHFGDGTRLSIL.

This chain uses TRBV6-1 with TRBJ2-3, with a weak D call TRBD2 (5 bases). The germline gives CDR1 MNHNS, CDR2 SASEGT. V was cut by 3 bases and J by 3 bases, with 13 bases left in between. This CDR3 has 15 residues. CDR3 loop: CASSDAGLGTDTQYF. The CDR3 DNA sequence: TGTGCCAGCAGTGATGCAGGACTCGGTACAGATACGCAGTATTTT.

V usage is TRBV19 and J usage is TRBJ2-5; 7 bases line up with TRBD1. CDR1 and CDR2 (germline): LNHDA, SQIVND (reference sequence). The junction had 7 bases not matched to a gene; V was cut back by 7 bases and J by 5 bases. The CDR3 has 13 residues. CDR3 residues: CASTSGQEETQYF. In DNA form, the CDR3 reads TGTGCCAGTACCTCAGGACAGGAGGAGACCCAGTACTTC.

This clone showed up just once. The chain recombines TRBV30 with TRBJ2-3; 7 bases map to TRBD2. Unmatched junction bases numbered 7, after V lost 5 bases and J lost 2 bases. The CDR3 contains 14 residues. Germline CDR1 GTSNPN, CDR2 SVGIG (reference sequence). The CDR3 loop is CAWGRGSDTDTQYF. The CDR3 nucleotides read TGTGCCTGGGGGAGGGGATCTGACACAGATACGCAGTATTTT.

The chain combines TRBV7-9 with TRBJ2-1; TRBD1 is a possible D gene (5 bases). The CDR3 contains 12 residues. Germline V lookup: CDR1 SEHNR, CDR2 FQNEAQ (reference sequence). Trimming shortened V by 8 bases and J by 13 bases, and 18 bases separated the two germline ends. The chain's CDR3 is CASERGDAAQFF. The CDR3 nucleotides read TGTGCCAGCGAAAGGGGCGACGCAGCCCAGTTCTTC.

J is TRBJ2-1 and V is TRBV10-3; maybe TRBD1 (6 bases). CDR3 size: 15 residues. The germline V and J ends were trimmed by 4 bases and 3 bases, with 13 bases remaining between them. The germline V gene has CDR1 ENHRY and CDR2 SYGVKD. CDR3 nucleotide sequence: TGTGCCATCAGTGGCCGACAGGTTGGCTACAATGAGCAGTTCTTC. It translates to CAISGRQVGYNEQFF.

This sequence joins TRBV25-1 and TRBJ1-1; 9 bases agree with TRBD1. This CDR3 has 14 amino acids. CDR1 is MGHDK, CDR2 SYGVNS, per germline. With V trimmed by 6 bases and J by 1 base, 3 bases remained unmatched. The CDR3 protein is CASSGDRENTEAFF. The CDR3 DNA reads TGTGCCAGCAGCGGGGACAGGGAGAACACTGAAGCTTTCTTT.

The V gene is TRBV2, the J gene TRBJ1-1; D unclear. The CDR3 length is 13 residues. Germline-derived CDR1 and CDR2 are SNHLY and FYNNEI. V lost 4 bases, J lost 4 bases, and 10 bases lay in between. CDR3: CASSGESGTEAFF. CDR3 bases: TGTGCCAGCAGTGGGGAGTCCGGCACTGAAGCTTTCTTT.

In nucleotides, the CDR3 is TGTGCCACCAGCAGAACCGGGACAGGGGACACTGAAGCTTTCTTT. Translation gives CATSRTGTGDTEAFF. The chain is built from TRBV15 and TRBJ1-1, with 10 bases that match TRBD1. This CDR3 comprises 15 residues. Germline CDR1 is LNHNV and CDR2 is YYDKDF (reference sequence). J lost 3 bases, V lost 2 bases, and 3 bases had no gene match.

The genes are TRBV5-1 and TRBJ2-1, with 14 bases identical to TRBD2. Germline trimming cut 4 bases from V and 7 bases from J; bases unmatched to any gene: 4. The CDR3 loop spans 15 amino acids. CDR1 and CDR2 from the germline V gene are SGHRS and YFSETQ. In DNA form, the CDR3 reads TGCGCCAGCAGCGGGGGACTAGCGGGAGTTAATGAGCAGTTCTTC. It yields the protein CASSGGLAGVNEQFF.

The V gene is TRBV5-4, the J gene TRBJ1-2; 9 nucleotides align to TRBD1. This CDR3 has 13 residues. The germline V gene has CDR1 SGHNT and CDR2 YYREEE (reference sequence). V dropped 3 bases and J dropped 7; count of bases not matched to a gene: 4. The CDR3 region is CASSSWDRVGYTF. Written as DNA, the CDR3 is TGTGCCAGCAGCTCTTGGGACAGGGTTGGCTACACCTTC. The variable domain in full, completed from reference TRBV5-4 and TRBJ1-2, reads ETGVTQSPTHLIKTRGQQVTLRCSSQSGHNTVSWYQQALGQGPQFIFQYYREEENGRGNFPPRFSGLQFPNYSSELNVNALELDDSALYLCASSSWDRVGYTFGSGTRLTVV.

This clone appeared a few times. V is TRBV4-2 and J is TRBJ1-1; maybe TRBD1 (6 bases). CDR1 is LGHNA and CDR2 is YNFKEQ in the germline V gene. CDR3 length equals 14 residues. V dropped 1 base and J dropped 3 bases, with 9 bases sitting between them. CDR3 DNA: TGTGCCAGCAGCCAAGGTACAGGGTACACTGAAGCTTTCTTT. Translated, it gives CASSQGTGYTEAFF.

The chain carries TRBV5-1 and TRBJ1-2, with D possibly TRBD1 on 6 matching bases. V lost 6 bases, J lost 4 bases, and 13 bases lay in between. CDR1 is SGHRS, CDR2 YFSETQ, per germline. The CDR3 loop spans 13 amino acids. The CDR3 is CASTGASSYGYTF. For the CDR3, the DNA is TGCGCCAGCACAGGGGCCTCGAGCTATGGCTACACCTTC.